One and the same sample provided the 13 T cell receptor beta chains below, sequenced in a study of cytomegalovirus exposure and HLA in healthy donors. PCR involved 60 Vbeta and 13 Jbeta primers. Profiling relied on immunoSEQ multiplex PCR, and the TCRdb table lists in-frame clones only, not all of them. The sample gives approximately 150,000 clones, nearly 80% of which show up once; about 9.9% is in the top ten. Source material: PBMCs. These receptors originate from a man aged 18-30 years in good health and CMV-seropositive.

This clone was seen a handful of times. The chain carries TRBV5-4 and TRBJ1-5; 8 bases align to TRBD1. V shed 4 bases and J 1 base; nucleotides not matched to a gene: 4. This CDR3 is 15 amino acids long. From germline, CDR1 is SGHNT and CDR2 YYREEE (reference sequence). CDR3 DNA sequence: TGTGCCAGCAGCCTCGACAGGGGAAGCAATCAGCCCCAGCATTTT. This encodes CASSLDRGSNQPQHF. Full variable domain (outside the CDR3, taken from reference TRBV5-4 and TRBJ1-5): ETGVTQSPTHLIKTRGQQVTLRCSSQSGHNTVSWYQQALGQGPQFIFQYYREEENGRGNFPPRFSGLQFPNYSSELNVNALELDDSALYLCASSLDRGSNQPQHFGDGTRLSIL.

This sequence joins TRBV4-3 and TRBJ2-7, with TRBD2 matching 7 bases. Looked up from germline, CDR1 is LGHNA and CDR2 is YSLEER. The V and J ends lost 2 bases and 6 bases, in that order; junction bases with no gene match: 4. This CDR3 spans 13 amino acids. CDR3 sequence: CASSQKGGGEQYF. DNA of the CDR3: TGCGCCAGCAGCCAAAAGGGCGGGGGCGAGCAGTACTTC.

A single count supports this clone. The V call is TRBV12-5, the J call TRBJ2-5; 9 nucleotides match TRBD2. This CDR3 region has 16 residues. The V and J ends lost 5 bases and 5 bases, in that order; junction bases with no gene match: 12. From germline, CDR1 is LGHNT and CDR2 FRNRAP. CDR3 sequence (DNA): TGTGCTAGTGGTCCTAACAAGCGGGGGGTAGGGGAGACCCAGTACTTC. Amino acid sequence: CASGPNKRGVGETQYF.

The chain has TRBV6-5 and TRBJ2-2; D perhaps matches TRBD1 (6 bases). Trimming took 10 bases from V and 4 from J, leaving 16 bases between them. The CDR3 covers 14 residues. Germline CDR1 and CDR2: MNHEY and SVGAGI. The CDR3 sequence: CATHRDRRTGELFF. For the CDR3, the DNA is TGTGCCACCCACCGTGACAGGCGCACCGGGGAGCTGTTTTTT.

The genes are TRBV7-9 and TRBJ2-5, with a possible D match to TRBD1 (6 bases). CDR3 length: 17 residues. Germline loops: CDR1 SEHNR, CDR2 FQNEAQ (reference sequence). V gave up 0 bases and J gave up 2 bases, with 16 bases separating them. The CDR3 sequence: CASSLARRIRGQETQYF. CDR3 nucleotide sequence: TGTGCCAGCAGCTTAGCGAGGAGGATCAGGGGACAAGAGACCCAGTACTTC.

The chain joins TRBV19 to TRBJ2-7, with D perhaps matching TRBD2 (6 bases). CDR1 is LNHDA, CDR2 SQIVND, per germline (reference sequence). V gave up 7 bases and J gave up 2 bases, with 9 bases separating them. The CDR3 is 12 residues long. In DNA form, the CDR3 reads TGTGCCAGTACTAGCGCCACCTACGAGCAGTACTTC. This gives the protein CASTSATYEQYF.

For the CDR3, the DNA is TGTGCCACCGGGACAGGGTATTTCGAAAACACCATATATTTT. Protein: CATGTGYFENTIYF. This rearrangement joins TRBV15 to TRBJ1-3; TRBD1 agrees at 9 bases. There are 14 residues in the CDR3. In germline, CDR1 is LNHNV, CDR2 YYDKDF (reference sequence). V was pared by 8 bases and J by 6 bases, with 8 bases of the junction left unmatched.

This clone occurred a few times. The chain is built from TRBV5-1 and TRBJ2-2; 7 bases are shared with TRBD1. CDR1 and CDR2 (germline): SGHRS, YFSETQ. This CDR3 is built from 16 residues. The V and J ends lost 4 bases and 0 bases, in that order; junction bases with no gene match: 6. The CDR3 region is CASSATGDPNTGELFF. The CDR3 DNA is TGCGCCAGCAGCGCTACAGGGGACCCGAACACCGGGGAGCTGTTTTTT.

The table lists this clone with a few counts. The CDR3: CASSRGQGTGEAFF. Written as DNA, the CDR3 is TGTGCCAGCTCCCGGGGACAGGGAACGGGTGAAGCTTTCTTT. J is TRBJ1-1 and V is TRBV18; TRBD1 aligns across 9 bases. V shed 6 bases, J shed 7 bases, and the junction held 9 bases outside the gene matches. The CDR3 loop spans 14 amino acids. In germline, CDR1 is KGHSH, CDR2 LQKENI.

The rearrangement links TRBV13 to TRBJ2-7; 9 bases line up with TRBD2. Germline V gives CDR1 PRHDT, CDR2 FYEKMQ (reference sequence). This CDR3 has 15 amino acids. V trimming: 3 bases; J trimming: 0 bases; junction bases outside the gene matches: 3. In DNA, the CDR3 is TGTGCCAGCAGCTTTAGCGGGGGCCGCTCCTACGAGCAGTACTTC. Its protein is CASSFSGGRSYEQYF.

This chain joins TRBV14 and TRBJ2-3, with 12 positions matching TRBD2. V lost 2 bases and J lost 4; bases outside the gene matches: 4. Per germline, CDR1 SGHDN and CDR2 FVKESK. This CDR3 spans 16 amino acids. The CDR3 bases are TGTGCCAGCAGCCAACTAGCGGGGGGGCGTGCAGATACGCAGTATTTT. Its translation: CASSQLAGGRADTQYF.

This rearrangement joins TRBV10-1 to TRBJ1-4; 7 bases align to TRBD1. The V gene's germline CDR1 is WNHNN and CDR2 SYGVQD (reference sequence). Trimming took 8 bases from V and 5 from J; bases not matched to a gene: 8. The CDR3 length is 14 residues. CDR3 DNA sequence: TGCGCCAGCGGTAGACAGGGACGAAATGAAAAACTGTTTTTT. Its translation: CASGRQGRNEKLFF.

The gene calls are TRBV7-8 and TRBJ1-2, with unresolved D. V gave up 5 bases and J gave up 8 bases, with 15 bases separating them. Germline CDR1 reads SGHVS; CDR2 reads FQNEAQ. The CDR3 has 13 amino acids. Here the CDR3 reads CASSGDRGVGYTF. As DNA, the CDR3 is TGTGCCAGCAGCGGGGATCGGGGTGTGGGCTACACCTTC.